Listed below are T cell receptor beta chains from one sample, sequenced in a study of shared clonotypes between healthy human individuals. The repertoire was sequenced with immunoSEQ multiplex PCR; TCRdb's copy has only in-frame clones and lacks some. The data contain 2.3 million or so clones, approximately 95% of them singletons. Specimen: naive CD4+ T cells from PBMCs. Every receptor here comes from a man aged 18 to 35 in good health. Some clones in this sample may be carry-over from other donors' samples. Both conserved end residues are part of each CDR3. A D gene is named only where the DNA matches it firmly. Some rows mark clone size as missing; the rest say once, few, many or name a class of expanded clone.

J	V	D	size	length	CDR3	DNA
TRBJ2-1	TRBV4-2	-	-	15	CASSQADNGAKEQFF	TGTGCCAGCAGCCAAGCTGACAACGGGGCCAAAGAGCAGTTCTTC
TRBJ2-3	TRBV28	TRBD1	-	16	CASSDRDRGSGDTQYF	TGTGCCAGCAGTGACCGGGACAGGGGTTCTGGAGATACGCAGTATTTT
TRBJ2-1	TRBV7-8	TRBD2	-	17	CASSLVVLSGRGDEQFF	TGTGCCAGCAGCTTAGTAGTCCTTAGCGGGAGGGGTGATGAGCAGTTCTTC
TRBJ2-2	TRBV28	-	-	15	CASSFSRHPTGELFF	TGTGCCAGCAGTTTTTCCCGCCACCCCACCGGGGAGCTGTTTTTT
TRBJ1-1	TRBV7-8	-	-	16	CASSTPFRGANTEAFF	TGTGCCAGCAGCACCCCTTTCAGGGGAGCGAACACTGAAGCTTTCTTT
TRBJ2-5	TRBV29-1	-	once	14	CSGGTGQVGETQYF	TGCAGCGGGGGGACGGGCCAAGTAGGGGAGACCCAGTACTTC
TRBJ2-2	TRBV7-2	-	-	17	CASSFLIGAPETGELFF	TGTGCCAGCAGCTTCCTAATCGGGGCTCCTGAGACCGGGGAGCTGTTTTTT
TRBJ2-3	TRBV14	-	-	13	CASSQVGTDTQYF	TGTGCCAGCAGCCAAGTGGGGACAGATACGCAGTATTTT
TRBJ2-6	TRBV14	-	-	15	CASSQVPTGANVLTF	TGTGCCAGCAGCCAAGTTCCTACCGGGGCCAACGTCCTGACTTTC
TRBJ2-1	TRBV6-5	-	once	13	CASSTRRSNEQFF	TGTGCCAGCAGTACCCGGCGAAGCAATGAGCAGTTCTTC
TRBJ2-7	TRBV6-5	-	-	14	CASSYLGISSEQYF	TGTGCCAGCAGTTACCTTGGCATATCATCCGAGCAGTACTTC
TRBJ1-5	TRBV15	-	-	17	CATSREGRGYSNQPQHF	TGTGCCACCAGCAGAGAAGGACGGGGATATAGCAATCAGCCCCAGCATTTT
TRBJ1-4	TRBV30	-	-	15	CAWSATPATNEKLFF	TGTGCCTGGAGTGCTACACCTGCAACTAATGAAAAACTGTTTTTT
TRBJ2-7	TRBV10-3	-	-	10	CASGTAEQYF	TGTGCCAGCGGGACCGCCGAGCAGTACTTC
TRBJ2-7	TRBV11-2	-	-	13	CASSLVTSYEQYF	TGTGCCAGCAGCTTAGTAACTTCATACGAGCAGTACTTC
TRBJ1-5	TRBV4-1	-	-	16	CASSQDQGGWGQPQHF	TGCGCCAGCAGCCAAGATCAAGGGGGTTGGGGTCAGCCCCAGCATTTT
TRBJ2-5	TRBV2	TRBD2	-	15	CASRPESGGEETQYF	TGTGCCAGTCGCCCGGAGTCGGGAGGAGAAGAGACCCAGTACTTC
TRBJ1-1	TRBV18	-	-	13	CASSPGGETEAFF	TGTGCCAGCTCACCAGGGGGAGAGACTGAAGCTTTCTTT
TRBJ2-1	TRBV15	TRBD2	-	14	CATSGWLAENEQFF	TGTGCCACCAGCGGTTGGCTAGCGGAGAATGAGCAGTTCTTC
TRBJ2-1	TRBV7-8	-	-	16	CASSLSGMRSYNEQFF	TGTGCCAGCAGCTTATCGGGTATGCGCTCCTACAATGAGCAGTTCTTC
TRBJ1-3	TRBV7-8	-	few	16	CASSFGRIQTGNTIYF	TGTGCCAGCAGCTTCGGACGGATCCAGACTGGAAACACCATATATTTT
TRBJ2-7	TRBV5-4	-	-	14	CASSFGTGNYEQYF	TGTGCCAGCAGCTTTGGGACGGGGAACTACGAGCAGTACTTC
TRBJ1-5	TRBV6-1	-	-	13	CASRKGGDQPQHF	TGTGCCAGCAGGAAAGGGGGGGATCAGCCCCAGCATTTT
TRBJ1-1	TRBV6-1	-	few	13	CASSFGGNTEAFF	TGTGCCAGCAGCTTCGGGGGGAACACTGAAGCTTTCTTT
TRBJ1-2	TRBV2	-	-	12	CASGGGGYGYTF	TGTGCCAGCGGAGGGGGGGGCTATGGCTACACCTTC
TRBJ1-5	TRBV28	-	-	14	CASRTTGPTQPQHF	TGTGCCAGCAGGACAACAGGTCCGACTCAGCCCCAGCATTTT
TRBJ2-2	TRBV7-9	TRBD1	-	16	CASSSPGQGGPGELFF	TGTGCCAGCAGCTCTCCGGGACAGGGAGGTCCCGGGGAGCTGTTTTTT
TRBJ2-1	TRBV7-3	-	-	15	CASSPRASGPNEQFF	TGTGCCAGCAGCCCCCGTGCCAGCGGGCCCAATGAGCAGTTCTTC
TRBJ2-2	TRBV5-1	TRBD2	-	18	CATTRGTSGSPNTGELFF	TGCGCCACCACACGAGGGACTAGCGGGAGCCCGAACACCGGGGAGCTGTTTTTT
TRBJ2-5	TRBV10-3	-	-	11	CATGLGETQYF	TGCGCTACAGGGCTGGGGGAGACCCAGTACTTC
TRBJ2-1	TRBV18	TRBD2	-	16	CASSPPGTSGNNEQFF	TGTGCCAGCTCACCACCTGGGACTAGCGGGAACAATGAGCAGTTCTTC
TRBJ1-1	TRBV7-3	-	-	15	CASSPIPQGAPEAFF	TGTGCCAGCAGCCCTATCCCCCAGGGAGCCCCTGAAGCTTTCTTT
TRBJ1-2	TRBV19	-	-	14	CASSMAGADYGYTF	TGTGCCAGTAGTATGGCCGGGGCAGACTATGGCTACACCTTC
TRBJ2-5	TRBV5-1	-	-	12	CASSSGRETQYF	TGCGCCAGCAGCTCTGGTAGAGAGACCCAGTACTTC
TRBJ2-7	TRBV5-1	-	-	15	CASTNPGTSGYEQYF	TGCGCCAGCACCAATCCCGGGACCAGCGGCTACGAGCAGTACTTC
TRBJ2-1	TRBV28	-	-	16	CASSFMKGLVYNEQFF	TGTGCCAGCAGTTTCATGAAGGGACTGGTATACAATGAGCAGTTCTTC
TRBJ2-3	TRBV7-3	-	-	12	CASSSGVDTQYF	TGTGCCAGCAGCTCAGGGGTAGATACGCAGTATTTT